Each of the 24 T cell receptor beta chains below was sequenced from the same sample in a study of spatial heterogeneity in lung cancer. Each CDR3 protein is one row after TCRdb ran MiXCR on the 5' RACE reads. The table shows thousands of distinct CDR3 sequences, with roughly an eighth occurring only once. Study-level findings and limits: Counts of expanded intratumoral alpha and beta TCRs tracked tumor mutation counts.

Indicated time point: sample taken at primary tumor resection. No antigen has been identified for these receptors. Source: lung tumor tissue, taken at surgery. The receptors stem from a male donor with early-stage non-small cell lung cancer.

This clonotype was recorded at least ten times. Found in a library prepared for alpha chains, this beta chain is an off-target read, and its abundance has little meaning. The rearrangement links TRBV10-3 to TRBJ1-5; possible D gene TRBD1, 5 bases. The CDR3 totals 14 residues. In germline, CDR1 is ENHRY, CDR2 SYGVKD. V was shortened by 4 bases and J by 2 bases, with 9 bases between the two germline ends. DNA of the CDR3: TGTGCCATCAGTGTGGGGGACGGCAATCAGCCCCAGCATTTT. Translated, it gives CAISVGDGNQPQHF.

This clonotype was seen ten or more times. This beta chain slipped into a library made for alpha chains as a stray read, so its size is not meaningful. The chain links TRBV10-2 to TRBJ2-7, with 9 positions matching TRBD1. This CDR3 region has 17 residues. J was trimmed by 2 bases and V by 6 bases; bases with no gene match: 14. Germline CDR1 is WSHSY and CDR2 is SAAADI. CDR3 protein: CASRPGQGAYQPYEQYF. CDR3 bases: TGCGCCAGCAGACCGGGACAGGGTGCATATCAGCCCTACGAGCAGTACTTC.

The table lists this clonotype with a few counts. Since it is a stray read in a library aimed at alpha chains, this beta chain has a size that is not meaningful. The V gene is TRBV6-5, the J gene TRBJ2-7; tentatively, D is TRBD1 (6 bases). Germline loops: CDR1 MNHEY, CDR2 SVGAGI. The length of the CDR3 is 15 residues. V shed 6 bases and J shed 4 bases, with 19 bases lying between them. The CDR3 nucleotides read TGTGCCAGCAGGCCTCCCGGGACAAAGGGTTACGAGCAGTACTTC. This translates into CASRPPGTKGYEQYF.

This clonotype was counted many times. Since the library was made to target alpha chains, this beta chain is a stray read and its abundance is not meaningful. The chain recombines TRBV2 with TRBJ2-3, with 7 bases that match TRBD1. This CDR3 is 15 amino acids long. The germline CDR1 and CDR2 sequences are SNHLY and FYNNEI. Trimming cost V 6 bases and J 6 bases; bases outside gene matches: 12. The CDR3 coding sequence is TGTGCCAGCAGGCTACAGGGGTCTAGCCTGGATACGCAGTATTTT. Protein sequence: CASRLQGSSLDTQYF. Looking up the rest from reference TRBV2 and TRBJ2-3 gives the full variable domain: EPEVTQTPSHQVTQMGQEVILRCVPISNHLYFYWYRQILGQKVEFLVSFYNNEISEKSEIFDDQFSVERPDGSNFTLKIRSTKLEDSAMYFCASRLQGSSLDTQYFGPGTRLTVL.

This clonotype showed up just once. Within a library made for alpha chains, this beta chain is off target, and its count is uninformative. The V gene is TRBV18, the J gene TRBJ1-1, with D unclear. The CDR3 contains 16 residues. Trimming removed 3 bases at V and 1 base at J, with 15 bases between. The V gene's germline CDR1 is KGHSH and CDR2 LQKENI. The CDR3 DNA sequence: TGTGCCAGCTCACCCCCCCAAGGGATTGGGAACACTGAAGCTTTCTTT. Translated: CASSPPQGIGNTEAFF.

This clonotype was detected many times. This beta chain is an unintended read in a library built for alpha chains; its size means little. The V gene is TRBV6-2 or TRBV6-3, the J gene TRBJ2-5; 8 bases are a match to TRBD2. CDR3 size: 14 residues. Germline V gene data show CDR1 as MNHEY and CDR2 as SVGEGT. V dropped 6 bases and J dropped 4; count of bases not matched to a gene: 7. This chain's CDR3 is CASSPGLAGETQYF. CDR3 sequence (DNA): TGTGCCAGCAGCCCTGGGCTAGCGGGAGAGACCCAGTACTTC.

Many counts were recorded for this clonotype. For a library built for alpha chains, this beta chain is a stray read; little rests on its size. CDR3 sequence (DNA): TGTGCCAGCAGCTTACCCCCTAACAGGGGGCAGGGGAACACTGAAGCTTTCTTT. Amino acid sequence: CASSLPPNRGQGNTEAFF. The chain carries TRBV7-3 and TRBJ1-1; TRBD1 agrees at 9 bases. Germline trimming cut 2 bases from V and 1 base from J; bases unmatched to any gene: 11. There are 18 residues in the CDR3. Germline lookup yields CDR1 SGHTA and CDR2 FQGTGA.

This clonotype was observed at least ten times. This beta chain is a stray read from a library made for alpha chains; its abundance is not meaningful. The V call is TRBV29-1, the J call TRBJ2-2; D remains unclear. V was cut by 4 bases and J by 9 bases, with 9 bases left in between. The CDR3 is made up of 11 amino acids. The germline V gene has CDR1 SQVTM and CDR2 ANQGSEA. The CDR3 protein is CSVVGDRELFF. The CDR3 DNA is TGCAGCGTTGTAGGCGACCGGGAGCTGTTTTTT.

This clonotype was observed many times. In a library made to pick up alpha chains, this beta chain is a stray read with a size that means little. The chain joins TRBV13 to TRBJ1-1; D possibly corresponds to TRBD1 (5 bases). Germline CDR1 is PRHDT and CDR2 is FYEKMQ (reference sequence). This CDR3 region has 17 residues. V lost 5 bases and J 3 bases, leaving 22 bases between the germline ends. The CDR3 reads CASSRTGLGEHHTEAFF. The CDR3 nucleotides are TGTGCCAGCAGCCGAACGGGACTCGGAGAACACCACACTGAAGCTTTCTTT.

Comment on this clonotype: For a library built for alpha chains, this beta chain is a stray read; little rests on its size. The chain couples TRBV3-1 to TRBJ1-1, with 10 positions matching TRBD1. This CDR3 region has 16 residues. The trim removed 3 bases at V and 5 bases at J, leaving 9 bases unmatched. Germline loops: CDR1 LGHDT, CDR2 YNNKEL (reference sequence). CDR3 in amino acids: CASSQPRDRGGTEAFF. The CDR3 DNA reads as TGTGCCAGCAGCCAGCCCCGGGACAGGGGAGGAACTGAAGCTTTCTTT.

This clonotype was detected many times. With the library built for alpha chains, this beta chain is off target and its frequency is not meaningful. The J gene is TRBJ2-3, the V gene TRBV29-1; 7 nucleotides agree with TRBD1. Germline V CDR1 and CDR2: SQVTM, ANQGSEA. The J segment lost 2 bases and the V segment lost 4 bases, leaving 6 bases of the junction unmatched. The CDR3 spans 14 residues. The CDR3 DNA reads TGCAGCGTTGGGACAGGTTCAACCACAGATACGCAGTATTTT. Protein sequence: CSVGTGSTTDTQYF.

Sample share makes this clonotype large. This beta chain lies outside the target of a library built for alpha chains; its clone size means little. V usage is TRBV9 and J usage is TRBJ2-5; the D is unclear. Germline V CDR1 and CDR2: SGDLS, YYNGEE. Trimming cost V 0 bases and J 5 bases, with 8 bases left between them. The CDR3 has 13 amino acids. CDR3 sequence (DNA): TGTGCCAGCAGCGTAGGAGGTTTGGAGACCCAGTACTTC. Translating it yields CASSVGGLETQYF. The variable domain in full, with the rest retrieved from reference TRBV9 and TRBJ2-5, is DSGVTQTPKHLITATGQRVTLRCSPRSGDLSVYWYQQSLDQGLQFLIQYYNGEERAKGNILERFSAQQFPDLHSELNLSSLELGDSALYFCASSVGGLETQYFGPGTRLLVL.

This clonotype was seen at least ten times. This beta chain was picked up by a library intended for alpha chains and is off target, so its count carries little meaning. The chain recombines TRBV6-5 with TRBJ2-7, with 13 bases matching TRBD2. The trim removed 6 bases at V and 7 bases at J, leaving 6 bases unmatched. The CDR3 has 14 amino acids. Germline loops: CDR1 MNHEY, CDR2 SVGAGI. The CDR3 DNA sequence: TGTGCCAGCAGGACCGGGACTAGCGGGATGGAGCAGTACTTC. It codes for CASRTGTSGMEQYF.

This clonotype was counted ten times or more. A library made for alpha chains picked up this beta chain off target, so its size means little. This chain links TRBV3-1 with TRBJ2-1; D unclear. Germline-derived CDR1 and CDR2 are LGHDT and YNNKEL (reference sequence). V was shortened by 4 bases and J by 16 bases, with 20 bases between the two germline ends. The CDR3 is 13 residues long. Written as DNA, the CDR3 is TGTGCCAGCAGCCCTTCTGGCGGCCTCCCTATTTTCTTC. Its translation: CASSPSGGLPIFF.

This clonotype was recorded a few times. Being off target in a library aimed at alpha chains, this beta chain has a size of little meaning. CDR3 nucleotides: TGTGCCAGCAGCTCCGGCGGACAGATTAAAACCTACGAGCAGTACTTC. This gives the protein CASSSGGQIKTYEQYF. The rearrangement links TRBV6-6 to TRBJ2-7, with D perhaps TRBD1 (6 bases). Per the germline V gene, CDR1 is MNHNY and CDR2 is SVGAGI (reference sequence). The CDR3 spans 16 residues. The V and J ends lost 6 bases and 2 bases respectively, with 20 bases between them.

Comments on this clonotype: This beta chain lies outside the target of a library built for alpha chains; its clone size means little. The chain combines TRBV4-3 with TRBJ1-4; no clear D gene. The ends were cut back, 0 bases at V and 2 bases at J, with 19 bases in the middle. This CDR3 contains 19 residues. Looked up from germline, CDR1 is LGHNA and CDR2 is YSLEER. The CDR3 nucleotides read TGCGCCAGCAGCCAAGATTCATTTGGCAGGATAACCACTAATGAAAAACTGTTTTTT. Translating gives CASSQDSFGRITTNEKLFF.

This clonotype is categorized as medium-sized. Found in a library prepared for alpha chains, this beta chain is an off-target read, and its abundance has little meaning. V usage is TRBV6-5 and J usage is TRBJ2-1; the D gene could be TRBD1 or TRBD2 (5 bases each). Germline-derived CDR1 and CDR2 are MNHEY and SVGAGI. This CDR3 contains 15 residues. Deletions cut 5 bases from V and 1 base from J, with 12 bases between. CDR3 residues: CASSTGLFSYNEQFF. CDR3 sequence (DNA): TGTGCCAGCAGTACAGGACTGTTTTCCTACAATGAGCAGTTCTTC.

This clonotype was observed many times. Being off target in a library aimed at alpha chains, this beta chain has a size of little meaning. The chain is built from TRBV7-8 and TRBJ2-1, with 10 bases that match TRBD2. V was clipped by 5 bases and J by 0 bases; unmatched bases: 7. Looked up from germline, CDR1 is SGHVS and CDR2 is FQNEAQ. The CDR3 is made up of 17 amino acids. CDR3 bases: TGTGCCAGCAGCGGACGGACTAGCGGAAGCTCCTACAATGAGCAGTTCTTC. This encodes CASSGRTSGSSYNEQFF. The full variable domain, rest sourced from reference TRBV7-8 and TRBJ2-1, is GAGVSQSPRYKVAKRGQDVALRCDPISGHVSLFWYQQALGQGPEFLTYFQNEAQLDKSGLPSDRFFAERPEGSVSTLKIQRTQQEDSAVYLCASSGRTSGSSYNEQFFGPGTRLTVL.

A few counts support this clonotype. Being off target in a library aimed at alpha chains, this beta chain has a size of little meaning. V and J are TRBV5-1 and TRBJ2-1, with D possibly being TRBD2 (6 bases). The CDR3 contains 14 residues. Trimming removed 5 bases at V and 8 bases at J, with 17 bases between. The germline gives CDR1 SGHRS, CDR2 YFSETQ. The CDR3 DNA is TGCGCCAGCAGAATCGGGAGCCTCAGGGATGAGCAGTTCTTC. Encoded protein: CASRIGSLRDEQFF.

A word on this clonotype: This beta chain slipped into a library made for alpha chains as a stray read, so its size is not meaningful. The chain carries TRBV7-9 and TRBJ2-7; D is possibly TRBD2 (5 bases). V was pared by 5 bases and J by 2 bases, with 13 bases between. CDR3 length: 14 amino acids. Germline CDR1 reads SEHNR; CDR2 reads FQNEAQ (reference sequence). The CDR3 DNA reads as TGTGCCAGCAGCACCCCAGACGGGACCTACGAGCAGTACTTC. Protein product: CASSTPDGTYEQYF.

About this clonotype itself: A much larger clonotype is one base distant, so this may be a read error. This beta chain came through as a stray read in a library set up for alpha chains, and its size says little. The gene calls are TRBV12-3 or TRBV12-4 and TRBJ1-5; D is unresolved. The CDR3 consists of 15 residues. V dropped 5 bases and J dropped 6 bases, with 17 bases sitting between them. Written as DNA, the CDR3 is TGTGCCAGCAGTCCCCCGTCGTATGGCAGTCAGCCCCAGCATTTT. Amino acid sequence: CASSPPSYGSQPQHF.

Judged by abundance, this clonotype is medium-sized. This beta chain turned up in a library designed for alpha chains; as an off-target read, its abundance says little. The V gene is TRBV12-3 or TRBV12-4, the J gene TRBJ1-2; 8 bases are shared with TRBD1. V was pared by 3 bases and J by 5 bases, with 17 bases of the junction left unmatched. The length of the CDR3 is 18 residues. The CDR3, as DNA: TGTGCCAGCAGTTTCCGGCCGGACAGGGAACAAAACACATATGGCTACACCTTC. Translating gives CASSFRPDREQNTYGYTF.

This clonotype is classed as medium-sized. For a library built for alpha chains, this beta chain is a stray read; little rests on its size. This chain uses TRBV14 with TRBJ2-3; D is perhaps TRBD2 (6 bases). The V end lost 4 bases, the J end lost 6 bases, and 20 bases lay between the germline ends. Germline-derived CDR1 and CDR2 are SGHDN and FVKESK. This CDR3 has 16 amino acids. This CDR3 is CASSPLVGGGGDTQYF. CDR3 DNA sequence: TGTGCCAGCAGCCCCTTGGTCGGGGGAGGAGGGGATACGCAGTATTTT.

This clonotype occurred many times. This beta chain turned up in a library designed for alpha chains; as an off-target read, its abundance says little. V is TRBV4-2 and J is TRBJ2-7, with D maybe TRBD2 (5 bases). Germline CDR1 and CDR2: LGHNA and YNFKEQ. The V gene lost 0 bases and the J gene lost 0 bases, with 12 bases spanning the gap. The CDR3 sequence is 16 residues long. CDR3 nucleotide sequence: TGTGCCAGCAGCCAAGATTACGGGGAGCCCTCCTACGAGCAGTACTTC. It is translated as CASSQDYGEPSYEQYF.